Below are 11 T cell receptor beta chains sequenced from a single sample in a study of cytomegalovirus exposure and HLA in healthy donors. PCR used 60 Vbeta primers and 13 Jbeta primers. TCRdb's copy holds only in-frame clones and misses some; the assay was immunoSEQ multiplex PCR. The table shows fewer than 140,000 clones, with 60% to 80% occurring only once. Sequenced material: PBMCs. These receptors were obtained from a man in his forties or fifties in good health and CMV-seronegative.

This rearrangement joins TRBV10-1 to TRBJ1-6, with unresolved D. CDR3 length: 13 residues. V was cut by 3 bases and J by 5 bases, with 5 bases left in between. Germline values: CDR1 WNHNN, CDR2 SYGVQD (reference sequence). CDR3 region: CASSEQHNSPLHF. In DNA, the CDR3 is TGCGCCAGCAGTGAACAGCATAATTCACCCCTCCACTTT.

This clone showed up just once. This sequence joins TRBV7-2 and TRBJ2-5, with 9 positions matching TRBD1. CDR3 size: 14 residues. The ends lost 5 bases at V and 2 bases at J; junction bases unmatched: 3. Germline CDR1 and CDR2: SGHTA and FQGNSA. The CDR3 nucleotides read TGTGCCAGCAGCCTGGACAGGGGACAAGAGACCCAGTACTTC. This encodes CASSLDRGQETQYF.

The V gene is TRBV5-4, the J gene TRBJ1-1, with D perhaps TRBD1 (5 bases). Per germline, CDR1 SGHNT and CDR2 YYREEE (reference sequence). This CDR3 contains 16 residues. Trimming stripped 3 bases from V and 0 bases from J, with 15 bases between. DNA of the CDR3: TGTGCCAGCAGCTGGGGTTCAGGACACCTGAACACTGAAGCTTTCTTT. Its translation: CASSWGSGHLNTEAFF.

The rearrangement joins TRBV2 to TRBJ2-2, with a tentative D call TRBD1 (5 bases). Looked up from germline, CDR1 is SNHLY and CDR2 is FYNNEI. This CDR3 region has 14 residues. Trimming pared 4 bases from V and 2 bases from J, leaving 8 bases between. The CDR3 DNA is TGTGCCAGCAGTGTACAGGCTAACACCGGGGAGCTGTTTTTT. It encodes CASSVQANTGELFF.

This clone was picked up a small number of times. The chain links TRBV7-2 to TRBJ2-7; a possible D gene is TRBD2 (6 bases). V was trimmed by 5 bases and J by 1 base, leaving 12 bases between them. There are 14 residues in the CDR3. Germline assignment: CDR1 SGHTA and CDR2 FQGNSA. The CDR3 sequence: CASSRGASSYEQYF. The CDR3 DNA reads TGTGCCAGCAGCCGCGGGGCGTCTTCCTACGAGCAGTACTTC. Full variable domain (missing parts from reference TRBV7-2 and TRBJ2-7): GAGVSQSPSNKVTEKGKDVELRCDPISGHTALYWYRQSLGQGLEFLIYFQGNSAPDKSGLPSDRFSAERTGGSVSTLTIQRTQQEDSAVYLCASSRGASSYEQYFGPGTRLTVT.

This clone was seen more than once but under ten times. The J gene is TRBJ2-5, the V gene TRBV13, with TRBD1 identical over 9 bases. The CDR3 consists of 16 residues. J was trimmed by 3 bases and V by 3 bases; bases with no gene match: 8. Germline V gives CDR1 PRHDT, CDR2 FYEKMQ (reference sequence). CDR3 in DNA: TGTGCCAGCAGCTTTGGGGGGACAGGGATCAAAGAGACCCAGTACTTC. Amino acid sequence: CASSFGGTGIKETQYF.

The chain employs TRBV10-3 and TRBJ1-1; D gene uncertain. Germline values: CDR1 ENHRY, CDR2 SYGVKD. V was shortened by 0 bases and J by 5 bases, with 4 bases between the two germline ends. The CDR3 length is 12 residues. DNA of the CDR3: TGTGCCATCAGTGAGTCTCTGACTGAAGCTTTCTTT. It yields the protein CAISESLTEAFF.

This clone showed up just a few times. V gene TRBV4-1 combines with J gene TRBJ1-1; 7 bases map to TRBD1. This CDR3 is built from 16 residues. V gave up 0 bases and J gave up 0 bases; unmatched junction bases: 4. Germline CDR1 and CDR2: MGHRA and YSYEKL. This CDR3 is CASSQDDRDLNTEAFF. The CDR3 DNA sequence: TGCGCCAGCAGCCAAGATGACAGGGACCTGAACACTGAAGCTTTCTTT.

The CDR3 here is CASSSSGLGTDTQYF. CDR3 nucleotides: TGTGCCAGCAGCTCTTCGGGACTAGGCACAGATACGCAGTATTTT. The V gene is TRBV5-5, the J gene TRBJ2-3; 8 bases fit TRBD2. Germline CDR1 SGHKS, CDR2 YYEKEE (reference sequence). Trimming at V came to 3 bases and at J to 1 base, leaving 4 bases not matched to a gene. The CDR3 covers 15 residues.

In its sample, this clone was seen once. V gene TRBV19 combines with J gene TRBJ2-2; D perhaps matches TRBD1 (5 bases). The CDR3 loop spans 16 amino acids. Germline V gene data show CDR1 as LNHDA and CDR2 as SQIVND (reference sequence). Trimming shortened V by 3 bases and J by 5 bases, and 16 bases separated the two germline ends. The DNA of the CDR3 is TGTGCCAGTAGTATCCGCACAGGTTTCGGAACCGGGGAGCTGTTTTTT. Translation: CASSIRTGFGTGELFF.

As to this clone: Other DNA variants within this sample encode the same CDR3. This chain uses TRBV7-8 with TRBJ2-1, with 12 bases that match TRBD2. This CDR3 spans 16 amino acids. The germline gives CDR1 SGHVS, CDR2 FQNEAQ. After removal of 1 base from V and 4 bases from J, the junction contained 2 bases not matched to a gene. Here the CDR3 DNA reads TGTGCCAGCAGCTTAGGGACTAGCGGGGCGTACAATGAGCAGTTCTTC. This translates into CASSLGTSGAYNEQFF. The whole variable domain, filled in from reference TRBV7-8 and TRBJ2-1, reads GAGVSQSPRYKVAKRGQDVALRCDPISGHVSLFWYQQALGQGPEFLTYFQNEAQLDKSGLPSDRFFAERPEGSVSTLKIQRTQQEDSAVYLCASSLGTSGAYNEQFFGPGTRLTVL.